Shown below are 29 T cell receptor beta chains from a single sample sequenced in a study of shared clonotypes between healthy human individuals. The repertoire was sequenced with immunoSEQ multiplex PCR; TCRdb's copy has only in-frame clones and lacks some. The sample has roughly 2.1 million clones; about 93% are singletons. Naive-designated CD8 cells lacked CD45RO, were positively enriched for CCR7, and omitted terminally differentiated effector memory CD45RA+ cells. Specimen: naive CD8+ T cells from PBMCs. Receptor source: a man aged 18 to 29 in good health. Some clones in this sample may be carry-over from other donors' samples.

This rearrangement joins TRBV7-6 to TRBJ2-3; D assignment may be TRBD1 or TRBD2 (5 bases each). The germline gives CDR1 SGHVS, CDR2 FNYEAQ. Trimming removed 5 bases at V and 4 bases at J, with 13 bases between. This CDR3 has 14 amino acids. The CDR3 is CASSPAGGPDTQYF. CDR3 bases: TGTGCCAGCAGCCCGGCTGGGGGACCAGATACGCAGTATTTT. The full variable domain, in which reference TRBV7-6 and TRBJ2-3 provide the parts outside the CDR3, is GAGVSQSPRYKVTKRGQDVALRCDPISGHVSLYWYRQALGQGPEFLTYFNYEAQQDKSGLPNDRFSAERPEGSISTLTIQRTEQRDSAMYRCASSPAGGPDTQYFGPGTRLTVL.

CDR3 nucleotide sequence: TGCGCCAGCAGCTTAAGCGTCAGCGGTTTTAATGAGCAGTTCTTC. Translated, it gives CASSLSVSGFNEQFF. V and J are TRBV5-1 and TRBJ2-1, with a weak D call TRBD2 (5 bases). Germline V gene sequence: CDR1 SGHRS, CDR2 YFSETQ. The CDR3 is 15 amino acids. V was trimmed by 2 bases and J by 7 bases, leaving 16 bases between them.

The chain uses TRBV19 and TRBJ1-4; TRBD1 is a possible D gene (5 bases). V was trimmed by 5 bases and J by 0 bases, leaving 13 bases between them. The CDR3 extends over 16 amino acids. The V gene's germline CDR1 is LNHDA and CDR2 SQIVND (reference sequence). In DNA form, the CDR3 reads TGTGCCAGTAGTGATTACAGGTCTGCAACTAATGAAAAACTGTTTTTT. Protein: CASSDYRSATNEKLFF. Variable domain in full (rest from reference TRBV19 and TRBJ1-4): DGGITQSPKYLFRKEGQNVTLSCEQNLNHDAMYWYRQDPGQGLRLIYYSQIVNDFQKGDIAEGYSVSREKKESFPLTVTSAQKNPTAFYLCASSDYRSATNEKLFFGSGTQLSVL.

The chain is built from TRBV9 and TRBJ2-2, with 8 bases lining up with TRBD2. CDR3 length: 18 residues. CDR1 is SGDLS and CDR2 is YYNGEE in the germline V gene. V dropped 6 bases and J dropped 9; count of bases not matched to a gene: 22. The CDR3 here is CASTSDGTVTSVARELFF. The DNA for the CDR3 is TGTGCCAGCACCTCAGATGGGACGGTGACTAGCGTTGCGAGGGAGCTGTTTTTT.

The chain combines TRBV7-8 with TRBJ2-7; 8 positions agree with TRBD2. This CDR3 is 16 amino acids long. In germline, CDR1 is SGHVS, CDR2 FQNEAQ. Trimming removed 5 bases from V and 4 bases from J; junction bases left unmatched: 13. CDR3 nucleotides: TGTGCCAGCAGCCCAAACTCCGGGACTAGTCAATACGAGCAGTACTTC. Residues: CASSPNSGTSQYEQYF.

Worth noting for this clone: Other DNA sequences within the sample encode an identical CDR3. This chain uses TRBV9 with TRBJ1-1, with a weak D call TRBD1 (5 bases). The CDR3 is 13 residues long. Germline CDR1 SGDLS, CDR2 YYNGEE. V lost 0 bases and J lost 5, with 8 bases in between. CDR3 sequence (DNA): TGTGCCAGCAGCGTAGCCCAGGGAACTGAAGCTTTCTTT. It is translated as CASSVAQGTEAFF.

The rearrangement joins TRBV4-3 to TRBJ2-1; 9 nucleotides line up with TRBD2. With V trimmed by 1 base and J by 2 bases, 0 bases remained unmatched. The CDR3 has 15 amino acids. Looked up from germline, CDR1 is LGHNA and CDR2 is YSLEER. The CDR3 DNA follows: TGCGCCAGCAGCCAAGGGACTAGCGCCTACAATGAGCAGTTCTTC. This encodes CASSQGTSAYNEQFF.

This chain uses TRBV11-2 with TRBJ2-7, with 7 bases identical to TRBD2. The CDR3 is 16 residues long. The J segment lost 2 bases and the V segment lost 1 base, leaving 8 bases of the junction unmatched. Germline CDR1 reads SGHAT; CDR2 reads FQNNGV. The CDR3 DNA follows: TGTGCCAGCAGCTTAGTGGGGCAGGGAGGGACCTACGAGCAGTACTTC. The encoded protein is CASSLVGQGGTYEQYF. The variable domain in full, with the rest retrieved from reference TRBV11-2 and TRBJ2-7, is EAGVAQSPRYKIIEKRQSVAFWCNPISGHATLYWYQQILGQGPKLLIQFQNNGVVDDSQLPKDRFSAERLKGVDSTLKIQPAKLEDSAVYLCASSLVGQGGTYEQYFGPGTRLTVT.

In the case of this clone: In the same sample, other DNA sequences code for this CDR3. This rearrangement joins TRBV30 to TRBJ1-1; D not resolved. Germline V gene sequence: CDR1 GTSNPN, CDR2 SVGIG (reference sequence). The CDR3 extends over 11 amino acids. V gave up 0 bases and J gave up 2 bases, with 1 base separating them. The CDR3 coding sequence is TGTGCCTGGAGTGTTAACACTGAAGCTTTCTTT. The encoded protein is CAWSVNTEAFF. The whole variable domain, remainder taken from reference TRBV30 and TRBJ1-1, is SQTIHQWPATLVQPVGSPLSLECTVEGTSNPNLYWYRQAAGRGLQLLFYSVGIGQISSEVPQNLSASRPQDRQFILSSKKLLLSDSGFYLCAWSVNTEAFFGQGTRLTVV.

The CDR3 spells CSVVGGESPKDYNEQFF. CDR3 coding DNA: TGCAGCGTTGTGGGGGGAGAGAGCCCTAAGGACTACAATGAGCAGTTCTTC. V and J are TRBV29-1 and TRBJ2-1, with TRBD2 as a possible D gene (6 bases). The CDR3 contains 17 residues. The V gene's germline CDR1 is SQVTM and CDR2 ANQGSEA. V lost 4 bases, J lost 3 bases, and 22 bases lay in between.

The rearrangement joins TRBV4-3 to TRBJ1-1; a weak D match, TRBD1 (5 bases). V gave up 1 base and J gave up 6 bases, with 18 bases separating them. The CDR3 is 16 amino acids. In germline, CDR1 is LGHNA, CDR2 YSLEER. The CDR3 is CASSQGRGTVMAEAFF. Written as DNA, the CDR3 is TGCGCCAGCAGCCAAGGTAGAGGGACGGTGATGGCTGAAGCTTTCTTT.

The chain carries TRBV7-9 and TRBJ2-7; 7 bases match TRBD2. CDR1 is SEHNR, CDR2 FQNEAQ, per germline (reference sequence). V lost 3 bases and J lost 0; bases outside the gene matches: 8. The CDR3 loop spans 16 amino acids. CDR3 nucleotides: TGTGCCAGCAGCTTTCAGCGGGGTTCTAGCTCCTACGAGCAGTACTTC. Its translation is CASSFQRGSSSYEQYF.

This sequence joins TRBV29-1 and TRBJ2-7; no definite D call. Between the trimmed V and J ends, which lost 4 bases and 3 bases, there was a span of 13 bases. Germline V gene data show CDR1 as SQVTM and CDR2 as ANQGSEA. This CDR3 is built from 13 residues. The CDR3, as DNA: TGCAGCGTTGCTGTACGAGTGGGCTACGAGCAGTACTTC. Amino acids: CSVAVRVGYEQYF.

This sequence joins TRBV5-1 and TRBJ2-7, with D unclear. This CDR3 has 15 residues. V was clipped by 5 bases and J by 1 base, with 16 bases between them. Germline V gene sequence: CDR1 SGHRS, CDR2 YFSETQ. The CDR3 DNA reads TGCGCCAGCAGTTCTGGGCCAGATTTTTCCTACGAGCAGTACTTC. Its protein is CASSSGPDFSYEQYF. Based on the CDR3 plus reference TRBV5-1 and TRBJ2-7, the full variable domain is KAGVTQTPRYLIKTRGQQVTLSCSPISGHRSVSWYQQTPGQGLQFLFEYFSETQRNKGNFPGRFSGRQFSNSRSEMNVSTLELGDSALYLCASSSGPDFSYEQYFGPGTRLTVT.

The rearrangement uses TRBV30 and TRBJ2-1; TRBD2 might be the D (6 bases). Trimming shortened V by 8 bases and J by 1 base, and 6 bases separated the two germline ends. Germline V CDR1 and CDR2: GTSNPN, SVGIG (reference sequence). The CDR3 spans 11 residues. The DNA of the CDR3 is TGTGCCGGGGGGTCCTACAATGAGCAGTTCTTC. Translating gives CAGGSYNEQFF. The full variable domain, its missing parts supplied by reference TRBV30 and TRBJ2-1, is SQTIHQWPATLVQPVGSPLSLECTVEGTSNPNLYWYRQAAGRGLQLLFYSVGIGQISSEVPQNLSASRPQDRQFILSSKKLLLSDSGFYLCAGGSYNEQFFGPGTRLTVL.

The V gene is TRBV29-1, the J gene TRBJ1-2; 10 bases match TRBD1. V was clipped by 0 bases and J by 6 bases; unmatched bases: 10. The CDR3 sequence is 16 residues long. Germline CDR1 and CDR2: SQVTM and ANQGSEA. CDR3 in DNA: TGCAGCGTTGAAGATCGGTGGGACAGGGGCGGAGATGGCTACACCTTC. Residues: CSVEDRWDRGGDGYTF.

This clone was seen only once. The chain joins TRBV11-3 to TRBJ2-1; D is possibly TRBD1 (6 bases). Germline values: CDR1 SGHNT, CDR2 YENEEA. V was clipped by 5 bases and J by 0 bases, with 14 bases between them. The CDR3 spans 16 residues. CDR3 region: CASSVGTGYSYNEQFF. In nucleotides, the CDR3 is TGTGCCAGCAGCGTGGGCACAGGGTACTCCTACAATGAGCAGTTCTTC. The full variable domain, in which reference TRBV11-3 and TRBJ2-1 provide the parts outside the CDR3, is EAGVVQSPRYKIIEKKQPVAFWCNPISGHNTLYWYLQNLGQGPELLIRYENEEAVDDSQLPKDRFSAERLKGVDSTLKIQPAELGDSAVYLCASSVGTGYSYNEQFFGPGTRLTVL.

This clone was seen only once. The V call is TRBV27, the J call TRBJ2-1; no definite D call. The CDR3 runs 15 residues. Germline V lookup: CDR1 MNHEY, CDR2 SMNVEV (reference sequence). Trimming removed 5 bases from V and 0 bases from J, with 11 bases in between. As DNA, the CDR3 is TGTGCCAGCAGTCCGTATACCCGCTCCTACAATGAGCAGTTCTTC. Its translation is CASSPYTRSYNEQFF.

A note on this clone: This same CDR3 is encoded by further DNA sequences in the sample. This chain uses TRBV29-1 with TRBJ2-7; D gene ambiguous. This CDR3 spans 11 amino acids. Trimming took 7 bases from V and 0 from J, leaving 7 bases between them. Germline V gene lookup returns CDR1 SQVTM and CDR2 ANQGSEA. CDR3 sequence: CSAGSSYEQYF. The CDR3 bases are TGCAGCGCTGGAAGCTCCTACGAGCAGTACTTC.

In DNA, the CDR3 is TGTGCCAGCAGTTTAAGTGGACAGGGTTCGGACGAGCAGTACTTC. Residues: CASSLSGQGSDEQYF. The V gene is TRBV28, the J gene TRBJ2-7; 8 bases map to TRBD1. Per germline, CDR1 MDHEN and CDR2 SYDVKM. The trim removed 2 bases at V and 5 bases at J, leaving 8 bases unmatched. The CDR3 contains 15 residues.

The V gene is TRBV7-9, the J gene TRBJ2-7; D is uncertain. Germline V gives CDR1 SEHNR, CDR2 FQNEAQ (reference sequence). CDR3 size: 14 residues. The V gene lost 1 base and the J gene lost 5 bases, with 12 bases spanning the gap. The DNA of the CDR3 is TGTGCCAGCAGCTTAGAAGTGTATGAGGACGAGCAGTACTTC. Translating it yields CASSLEVYEDEQYF.

Notes on this clone: Sequence at one end of the junction differs from germline and may be a read error. CDR3 DNA: TGTGCCAGCAGAGAAGGGACGCTCTCCTACGAGCAGTACTTC. It codes for CASREGTLSYEQYF. J is TRBJ2-7 and V is TRBV2; D possibly matches TRBD1 or TRBD2 (5 bases each). In germline, CDR1 is SNHLY, CDR2 FYNNEI. The CDR3 has 14 amino acids.

This clone was seen a few times. The chain is built from TRBV6-1 and TRBJ1-2; no clear D. The CDR3 contains 12 residues. Germline values: CDR1 MNHNS, CDR2 SASEGT. V lost 4 bases, J lost 8 bases, and 11 bases lay in between. The CDR3 DNA follows: TGTGCCAGCAGTGCGTTGCCGAACGGCTACACCTTC. Protein product: CASSALPNGYTF.

This chain's CDR3 is CATSRVAGIEQYF. The CDR3 DNA sequence: TGTGCCACCAGCAGAGTCGCCGGGATCGAGCAGTACTTC. The gene calls are TRBV15 and TRBJ2-7; possibly TRBD2 for D (5 bases). Germline V gene data show CDR1 as LNHNV and CDR2 as YYDKDF (reference sequence). The CDR3 sequence is 13 residues long. Trimming pared 1 base from V and 6 bases from J, leaving 10 bases between.

The chain has TRBV15 and TRBJ2-1; 15 bases map to TRBD2. V shed 9 bases, J shed 6 bases, and the junction held 12 bases outside the gene matches. The germline gives CDR1 LNHNV, CDR2 YYDKDF (reference sequence). This CDR3 comprises 17 residues. CDR3 protein: CATAGTSGGFGVNEQFF. The CDR3 coding sequence is TGTGCCACGGCCGGGACTAGCGGGGGGTTCGGTGTCAATGAGCAGTTCTTC.

This chain joins TRBV29-1 and TRBJ2-4, with 11 nucleotides matching TRBD2. V gave up 5 bases and J gave up 0 bases; unmatched junction bases: 12. The CDR3 contains 18 residues. Germline V gene lookup returns CDR1 SQVTM and CDR2 ANQGSEA. The CDR3 region has the DNA TGCAGCGTTAGGGGGACTAGCGGAGAGAGATTAGCCAAAAACATTCAGTACTTC. This codes for CSVRGTSGERLAKNIQYF.

The chain joins TRBV4-1 to TRBJ2-1; no firm D call. V lost 8 bases, J lost 0 bases, and 14 bases lay in between. Germline V gene data show CDR1 as MGHRA and CDR2 as YSYEKL. The CDR3 spans 15 residues. CDR3 region: CASGPRGDSYNEQFF. CDR3 nucleotide sequence: TGCGCCAGCGGACCGCGTGGGGACTCCTACAATGAGCAGTTCTTC.

Only one count was recorded for this clone. Written as DNA, the CDR3 is TGTGCCAGCAGCCAAGGGAGGATCACTGAAGCTTTCTTT. Its protein is CASSQGRITEAFF. This sequence joins TRBV14 and TRBJ1-1; no clear D. CDR1 SGHDN and CDR2 FVKESK come from the germline V gene. There are 13 residues in the CDR3. V was clipped by 1 base and J by 4 bases, with 7 bases between them.

J is TRBJ2-7 and V is TRBV7-3, with a weak D call TRBD2 (6 bases). The CDR3 consists of 14 residues. Germline V gene sequence: CDR1 SGHTA, CDR2 FQGTGA. The V gene lost 5 bases and the J gene lost 3 bases, with 14 bases spanning the gap. The DNA of the CDR3 is TGTGCCAGCAGCCCGGGGGTTGTCGGCTACGAGCAGTACTTC. Its translation is CASSPGVVGYEQYF.